This section outlines one T cell receptor (beta chain) sequence together with its context. The specificity of this receptor is unknown. No much larger clone is present one base from it, and per-base qualities are unavailable. Libraries were constructed by the immunoSEQ multiplex PCR assay. TCRdb re-hosts the immuneACCESS table, in-frame sequences only. Its copies lack some clones; in the studies checked, an unresolved V gene accounts for under half of them, and the cause for the rest is not known. This sample comprises about 110,000 clones, approximately 77% of them detected only once. The top ten constitute 3.3% of the sample. The study evaluated CTLA-4 blockade (ipilimumab) given together with focal radiation therapy in patients who had chemo-refractory metastatic non-small-cell lung cancer. The data were taken from a study of radiotherapy plus CTLA-4 blockade in lung cancer listed by TCRdb under 2018. Some background on the complete study: Objective responses were observed in 18% of enrolled patients, and disease control was achieved in approximately 30%.

The full study reports these points: After treatment with radiotherapy and ipilimumab, TCR clones that originated in tumors expanded in peripheral blood. Early dynamic changes in blood T cell clones, together with increased serum interferon-beta after radiation, were reported as the strongest predictors of response.

This material consisted of peripheral blood, taken from a patient treated with radiotherapy plus ipilimumab. The TCR originated in a human donor with non-small cell lung cancer that progressed on radiotherapy plus ipilimumab. Some clones in this sample may be carry-over from other donors' samples.

In nucleotide form, the sequence is TGTGCCAGCAGCACGTCAGGGGATTCACCCCTCCACTTT. Its product reads: CASSTSGDSPLHF. The chain employs TRBV4-2 and TRBJ1-6, with TRBD1 as a weak D call on 6 bases. From its cysteine to its phenylalanine, the CDR3 spans 13 amino acids. The only DNA kept is the CDR3, 39 bases in frame from the first base. According to the germline V gene, CDR1 reads LGHNA and CDR2 reads YNFKEQ. The V and J ends are trimmed by 5 bases and 8 bases, leaving 10 bases between them.